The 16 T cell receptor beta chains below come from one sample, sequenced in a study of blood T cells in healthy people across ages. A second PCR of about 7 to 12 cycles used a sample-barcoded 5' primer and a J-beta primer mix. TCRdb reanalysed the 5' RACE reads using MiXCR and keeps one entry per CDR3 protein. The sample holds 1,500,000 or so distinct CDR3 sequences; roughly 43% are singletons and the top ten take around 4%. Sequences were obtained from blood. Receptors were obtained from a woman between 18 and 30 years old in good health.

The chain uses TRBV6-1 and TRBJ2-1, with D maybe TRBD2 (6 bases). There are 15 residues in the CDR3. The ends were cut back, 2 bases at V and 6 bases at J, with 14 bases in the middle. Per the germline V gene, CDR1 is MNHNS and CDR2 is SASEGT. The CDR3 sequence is CASSEPGTRFNEQFF. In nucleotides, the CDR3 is TGTGCCAGCAGTGAACCTGGGACTCGATTCAATGAGCAGTTCTTC.

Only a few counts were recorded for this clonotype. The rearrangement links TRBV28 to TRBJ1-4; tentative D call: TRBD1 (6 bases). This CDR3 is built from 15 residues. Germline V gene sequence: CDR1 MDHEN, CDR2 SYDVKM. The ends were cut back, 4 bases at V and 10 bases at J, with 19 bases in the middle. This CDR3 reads CASSSPGHVLGKLFF. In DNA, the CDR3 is TGTGCCAGCAGTTCCCCGGGACACGTGTTGGGAAAACTGTTTTTT.

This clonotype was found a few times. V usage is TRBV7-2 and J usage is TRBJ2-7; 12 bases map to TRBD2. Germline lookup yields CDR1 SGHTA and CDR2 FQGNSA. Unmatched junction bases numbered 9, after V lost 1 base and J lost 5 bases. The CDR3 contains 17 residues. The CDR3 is CASSLDGMTSGRNEQYF. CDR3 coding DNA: TGTGCCAGCAGCTTAGACGGAATGACTAGCGGGAGAAACGAGCAGTACTTC.

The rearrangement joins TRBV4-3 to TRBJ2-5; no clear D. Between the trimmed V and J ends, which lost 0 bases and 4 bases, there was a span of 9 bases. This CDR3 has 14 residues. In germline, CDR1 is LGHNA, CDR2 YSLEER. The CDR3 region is CASSQDLVRETQYF. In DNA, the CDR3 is TGCGCCAGCAGCCAAGATTTGGTCCGAGAGACCCAGTACTTC.

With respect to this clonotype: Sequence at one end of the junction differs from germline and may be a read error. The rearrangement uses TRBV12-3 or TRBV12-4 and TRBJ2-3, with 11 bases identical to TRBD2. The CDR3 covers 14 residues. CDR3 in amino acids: CACSLTSGVDTQYF. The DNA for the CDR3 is TGTGCCTGCAGCTTGACTAGCGGGGTTGATACGCAGTATTTT.

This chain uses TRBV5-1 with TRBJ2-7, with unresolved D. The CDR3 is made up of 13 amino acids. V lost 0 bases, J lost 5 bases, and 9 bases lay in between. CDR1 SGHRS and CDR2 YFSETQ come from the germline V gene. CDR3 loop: CASSLVRYHEQYF. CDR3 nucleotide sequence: TGCGCCAGCAGCTTGGTGAGATATCACGAGCAGTACTTC.

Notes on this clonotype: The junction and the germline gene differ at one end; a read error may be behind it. The CDR3 region is CASSPQQGLNERLFF. Here the CDR3 DNA reads TGTGCCAGCAGTCCTCAACAGGGGTTGAATGAAAGACTGTTTTTT. This rearrangement joins TRBV27 to TRBJ1-4, with TRBD1 identical over 7 bases. Germline-derived CDR1 and CDR2 are MNHEY and SMNVEV (reference sequence). This CDR3 comprises 15 residues.

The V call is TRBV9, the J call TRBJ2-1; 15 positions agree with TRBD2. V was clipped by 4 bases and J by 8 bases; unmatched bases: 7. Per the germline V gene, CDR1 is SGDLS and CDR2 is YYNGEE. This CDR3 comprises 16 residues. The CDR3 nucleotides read TGTGCCAGCAGCTCCGGGACTAGCGGGAGGTCGGATGAGCAGTTCTTC. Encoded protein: CASSSGTSGRSDEQFF.

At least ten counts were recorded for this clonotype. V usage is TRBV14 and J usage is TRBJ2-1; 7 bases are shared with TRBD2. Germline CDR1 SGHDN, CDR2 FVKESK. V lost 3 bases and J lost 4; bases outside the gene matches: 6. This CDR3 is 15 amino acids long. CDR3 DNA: TGTGCCAGCAGCCATTGGAGCGGGGAATACAATGAGCAGTTCTTC. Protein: CASSHWSGEYNEQFF.

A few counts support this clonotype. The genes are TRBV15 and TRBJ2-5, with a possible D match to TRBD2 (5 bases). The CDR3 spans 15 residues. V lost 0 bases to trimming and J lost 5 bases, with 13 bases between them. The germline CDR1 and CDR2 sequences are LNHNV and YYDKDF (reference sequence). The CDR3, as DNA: TGTGCCACCAGCAGAGATCTCGGAGGCCAGGAGACCCAGTACTTC. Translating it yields CATSRDLGGQETQYF.

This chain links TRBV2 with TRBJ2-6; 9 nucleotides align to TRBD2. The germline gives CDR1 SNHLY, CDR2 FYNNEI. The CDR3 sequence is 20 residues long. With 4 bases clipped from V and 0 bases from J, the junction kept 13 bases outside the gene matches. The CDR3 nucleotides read TGTGCCAGCAGTGCGGTGACCTTAGCGGGGGATTACTCTGGGGCCAACGTCCTGACTTTC. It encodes CASSAVTLAGDYSGANVLTF.

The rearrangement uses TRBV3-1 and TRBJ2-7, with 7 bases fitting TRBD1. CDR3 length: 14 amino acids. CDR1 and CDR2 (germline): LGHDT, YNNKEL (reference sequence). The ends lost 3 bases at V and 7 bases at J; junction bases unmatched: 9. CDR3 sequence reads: CASSQLTGSDEQYF. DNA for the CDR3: TGTGCCAGCAGCCAGCTGACAGGGTCGGATGAGCAGTACTTC.

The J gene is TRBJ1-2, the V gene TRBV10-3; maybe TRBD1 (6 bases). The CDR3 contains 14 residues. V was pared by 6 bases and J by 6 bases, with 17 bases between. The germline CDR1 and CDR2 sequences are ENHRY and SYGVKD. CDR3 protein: CAISFQQGRDGYTF. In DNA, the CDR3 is TGTGCCATCAGCTTCCAACAGGGACGGGATGGCTACACCTTC.

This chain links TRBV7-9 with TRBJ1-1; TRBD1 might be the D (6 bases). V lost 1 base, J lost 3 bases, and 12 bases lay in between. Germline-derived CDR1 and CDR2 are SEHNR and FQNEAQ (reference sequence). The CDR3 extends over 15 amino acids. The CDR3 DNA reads TGTGCCAGCAGCTTAGGAACAGGGTGGCACACTGAAGCTTTCTTT. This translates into CASSLGTGWHTEAFF.

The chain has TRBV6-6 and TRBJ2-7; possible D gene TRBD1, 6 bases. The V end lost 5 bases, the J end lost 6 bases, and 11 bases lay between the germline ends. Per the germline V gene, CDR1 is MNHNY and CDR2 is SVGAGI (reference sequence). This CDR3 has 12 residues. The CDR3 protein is CASSNRVGEQYF. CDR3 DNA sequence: TGTGCCAGCAGTAACAGGGTCGGCGAGCAGTACTTC.

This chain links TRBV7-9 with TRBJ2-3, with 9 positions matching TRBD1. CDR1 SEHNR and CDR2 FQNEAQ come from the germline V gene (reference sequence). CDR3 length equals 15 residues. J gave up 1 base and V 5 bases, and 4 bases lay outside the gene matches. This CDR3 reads CASSMRTGGTDTQYF. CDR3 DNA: TGTGCCAGCAGCATGAGGACAGGGGGCACAGATACGCAGTATTTT.